Below, 21 T cell receptor beta chains from the same sample are listed, as sequenced in a study of T cells in Graves' hyperthyroidism and ophthalmopathy. TCR beta CDR3 sequences were amplified from RNA transcripts. HTBI primers were used for first-round RT-PCR of the TCR CDR3. In TCRdb, the multiplex PCR reads were re-called with MiXCR into one record per CDR3 protein. The sample shows 300,000 to 450,000 distinct CDR3 sequences, approximately 18% of them seen only once. The sample taken for sequencing was blood. Receptors originate from a woman aged 25-40 years with Graves' hyperthyroidism that later progressed to Graves' ophthalmopathy.

The sample holds a few counts of this clonotype. The chain carries TRBV4-2 and TRBJ2-7, with D possibly being TRBD1 (5 bases). This CDR3 is 15 amino acids long. V was pared by 0 bases and J by 0 bases, with 9 bases between. Germline V gene data show CDR1 as LGHNA and CDR2 as YNFKEQ. CDR3: CASSQEPDTSYEQYF. CDR3 sequence (DNA): TGTGCCAGCAGCCAAGAACCGGACACCTCCTACGAGCAGTACTTC.

This clonotype was observed at least ten times. The chain combines TRBV6-2 or TRBV6-3 with TRBJ2-7, with D perhaps matching TRBD1 (5 bases). V lost 2 bases and J lost 7, with 15 bases in between. The germline CDR1 and CDR2 sequences are MNHEY and SVGEGT. The CDR3 has 14 residues. Written as DNA, the CDR3 is TGTGCCAGCAGTTACCTACGACAGCATCGGGAGCAGTACTTC. This encodes CASSYLRQHREQYF.

Many counts were recorded for this clonotype. The CDR3 here is CASSMVAGVGSYEQYF. CDR3 DNA sequence: TGTGCCAGTAGTATGGTTGCGGGAGTGGGCTCCTACGAGCAGTACTTC. The J gene is TRBJ2-7, the V gene TRBV19, with 7 bases fitting TRBD2. The CDR3 contains 16 residues. Germline CDR1 LNHDA, CDR2 SQIVND (reference sequence). The J segment lost 0 bases and the V segment lost 3 bases, leaving 8 bases of the junction unmatched.

This clonotype was found many times. This chain uses TRBV28 with TRBJ2-7; TRBD2 matches at 7 bases. V dropped 8 bases and J dropped 0; count of bases not matched to a gene: 4. CDR1 and CDR2 from the germline V gene are MDHEN and SYDVKM. The CDR3 spans 13 residues. The CDR3 reads CASCGGSSYEQYF. In DNA, the CDR3 is TGTGCCAGCTGCGGGGGTAGCTCCTACGAGCAGTACTTC.

Ten or more counts support this clonotype. CDR3 coding DNA: TGTGCCAGCAGCCCGGGGACTAGCGGGAGGGCTCTCGGCGGGGAGCTGTTTTTT. Its translation is CASSPGTSGRALGGELFF. The V and J genes are TRBV28 and TRBJ2-2; 16 bases are a match to TRBD2. J lost 7 bases, V lost 6 bases, and 11 bases had no gene match. The CDR3 is made up of 18 amino acids. The germline CDR1 and CDR2 sequences are MDHEN and SYDVKM.

This clonotype has a count of ten or more. The genes are TRBV10-1 and TRBJ2-3; 9 bases map to TRBD2. The CDR3 sequence is 15 residues long. The V gene end was trimmed by 3 bases and the J gene end by 5 bases; junction bases not matched to a gene: 6. CDR1 is WNHNN and CDR2 is SYGVQD in the germline V gene (reference sequence). The CDR3 here is CASSDSTSGGDTQYF. Written as DNA, the CDR3 is TGCGCCAGCAGTGACTCGACTAGCGGTGGAGATACGCAGTATTTT.

This clonotype was seen repeatedly, ten times or more. The gene calls are TRBV11-3 and TRBJ2-3; D gene ambiguous. The CDR3 consists of 15 residues. CDR1 is SGHNT and CDR2 is YENEEA in the germline V gene. V was shortened by 5 bases and J by 0 bases, with 12 bases between the two germline ends. In DNA, the CDR3 is TGTGCCAGCAGCCACCCGGGCCTTAGCACAGATACGCAGTATTTT. Translated: CASSHPGLSTDTQYF.

The chain's CDR3 is CASSPGLAGVDGQFF. CDR3 in DNA: TGTGCCAGCTCACCGGGACTAGCGGGAGTGGATGGGCAGTTCTTC. This chain connects TRBV18 to TRBJ2-1, with 14 bases matching TRBD2. The J segment lost 12 bases and the V segment lost 3 bases, leaving 7 bases of the junction unmatched. The V gene's germline CDR1 is KGHSH and CDR2 LQKENI. This CDR3 region has 15 residues.

The CDR3: CASSPDRRNTEAFF. The CDR3, as DNA: TGCGCCAGCAGCCCGGACAGGAGGAACACTGAAGCTTTCTTT. The chain employs TRBV5-1 and TRBJ1-1, with 7 bases aligning to TRBD1. The CDR3 sequence is 14 residues long. Trimming cost V 4 bases and J 1 base; bases outside gene matches: 4. Germline V gene data show CDR1 as SGHRS and CDR2 as YFSETQ.

This clonotype was seen a few times. This chain joins TRBV6-5 and TRBJ1-2; possibly TRBD1 for D (5 bases). The germline gives CDR1 MNHEY, CDR2 SVGAGI. This CDR3 is built from 14 residues. Deletions cut 0 bases from V and 1 base from J, with 6 bases between. CDR3 nucleotides: TGTGCCAGCAGTTACTCGGGGGTTAACTATGGCTACACCTTC. Encoded protein: CASSYSGVNYGYTF.

J is TRBJ2-7 and V is TRBV4-1; 12 bases are shared with TRBD1. CDR3 length: 15 amino acids. Trimming took 5 bases from V and 6 from J; bases not matched to a gene: 8. Germline V gene lookup returns CDR1 MGHRA and CDR2 YSYEKL. The CDR3 coding sequence is TGCGCCAGCAGCAAACCGGGACAGGGGGCAGGCGAGCAGTACTTC. Amino acids: CASSKPGQGAGEQYF.

This clonotype showed up many times. The chain carries TRBV12-3 or TRBV12-4 and TRBJ2-7, with 7 bases matching TRBD1. The V and J ends lost 5 bases and 2 bases, in that order; junction bases with no gene match: 9. CDR3 size: 15 residues. CDR3 in DNA: TGTGCCAGCAGTCACCGGGACAGCACAACCTACGAGCAGTACTTC. Protein product: CASSHRDSTTYEQYF.

This clonotype was counted ten times or more. The chain has TRBV11-2 and TRBJ2-5; the D gene is possibly TRBD1 (5 bases). Trimming took 3 bases from V and 2 from J, leaving 10 bases between them. The CDR3 has 14 residues. The germline CDR1 and CDR2 sequences are SGHAT and FQNNGV. CDR3 DNA: TGTGCCAGCAGCTTGCGACAGCTACAAGAGACCCAGTACTTC. Encoded protein: CASSLRQLQETQYF.

A remark on this clonotype: An end of the junction does not agree with germline; a read error may underlie this. This sequence joins TRBV12-3 or TRBV12-4 and TRBJ1-6; D uncertain. The CDR3 has 14 residues. The CDR3 loop is CASSPERVHSPLHF. In DNA form, the CDR3 reads TGTGCAAGCAGTCCCGAGCGGGTTCATTCACCCCTCCACTTT.

The sample holds a few counts of this clonotype. The rearrangement links TRBV15 to TRBJ2-7, with TRBD2 matching 10 bases. The CDR3 is 15 residues long. V shed 4 bases, J shed 3 bases, and the junction held 6 bases outside the gene matches. CDR1 LNHNV and CDR2 YYDKDF come from the germline V gene (reference sequence). The CDR3 region has the DNA TGTGCCACCAGCATAAGCGGGGGGGCTCTCTACGAGCAGTACTTC. Amino acids: CATSISGGALYEQYF. Complete variable domain (other parts from reference TRBV15 and TRBJ2-7): DAMVIQNPRYQVTQFGKPVTLSCSQTLNHNVMYWYQQKSSQAPKLLFHYYDKDFNNEADTPDNFQSRRPNTSFCFLDIRSPGLGDTAMYLCATSISGGALYEQYFGPGTRLTVT.

Ten or more counts support this clonotype. J is TRBJ2-7 and V is TRBV28; D not certain. Germline V lookup: CDR1 MDHEN, CDR2 SYDVKM. This CDR3 contains 13 residues. V dropped 3 bases and J dropped 4 bases, with 10 bases sitting between them. This CDR3 reads CASSFKVLYEQYF. The CDR3 region has the DNA TGTGCCAGCAGTTTTAAAGTCCTATACGAGCAGTACTTC.

This sequence joins TRBV30 and TRBJ2-1; D is unresolved. Trimming removed 2 bases from V and 13 bases from J, with 12 bases in between. The CDR3 is 11 residues long. Looked up from germline, CDR1 is GTSNPN and CDR2 is SVGIG (reference sequence). The CDR3 is CAWSPADQQFF. The CDR3 DNA sequence: TGTGCCTGGAGTCCAGCCGACCAACAGTTCTTC.

This clonotype appeared a few times. The rearrangement uses TRBV19 and TRBJ2-1; D possibly corresponds to TRBD1 (6 bases). The length of the CDR3 is 15 residues. From germline, CDR1 is LNHDA and CDR2 SQIVND (reference sequence). Trimming removed 10 bases at V and 2 bases at J, with 18 bases between. In DNA form, the CDR3 reads TGTGCCACCCGCGCCCACTCAGGGGCCTACAATGAGCAGTTCTTC. It codes for CATRAHSGAYNEQFF.

This chain joins TRBV4-1 and TRBJ2-7, with D perhaps TRBD1 (6 bases). V lost 1 base to trimming and J lost 2 bases, with 15 bases between them. Germline V gives CDR1 MGHRA, CDR2 YSYEKL. The CDR3 sequence is 16 residues long. CDR3 loop: CASSQGRAGETYEQYF. In DNA form, the CDR3 reads TGCGCCAGCAGCCAAGGACGGGCAGGGGAGACCTACGAGCAGTACTTC.

This clonotype was recorded many times. V gene TRBV2 combines with J gene TRBJ2-2; the D gene is possibly TRBD1 (5 bases). V was trimmed by 6 bases and J by 5 bases, leaving 13 bases between them. The CDR3 is made up of 14 amino acids. Per the germline V gene, CDR1 is SNHLY and CDR2 is FYNNEI. The CDR3 loop reads CASRLGYRTGELFF. The CDR3 DNA reads TGTGCCAGCAGGCTCGGCTACAGGACCGGGGAGCTGTTTTTT.

Ten or more counts support this clonotype. The J gene is TRBJ2-3, the V gene TRBV6-1, with D possibly matching TRBD2 (5 bases). The CDR3 extends over 15 amino acids. CDR1 and CDR2 (germline): MNHNS, SASEGT. Trimming removed 5 bases at V and 2 bases at J, with 14 bases between. Here the CDR3 DNA reads TGTGCCAGCAGTTGGGCCGGAGCGGCCACAGATACGCAGTATTTT. This gives the protein CASSWAGAATDTQYF.